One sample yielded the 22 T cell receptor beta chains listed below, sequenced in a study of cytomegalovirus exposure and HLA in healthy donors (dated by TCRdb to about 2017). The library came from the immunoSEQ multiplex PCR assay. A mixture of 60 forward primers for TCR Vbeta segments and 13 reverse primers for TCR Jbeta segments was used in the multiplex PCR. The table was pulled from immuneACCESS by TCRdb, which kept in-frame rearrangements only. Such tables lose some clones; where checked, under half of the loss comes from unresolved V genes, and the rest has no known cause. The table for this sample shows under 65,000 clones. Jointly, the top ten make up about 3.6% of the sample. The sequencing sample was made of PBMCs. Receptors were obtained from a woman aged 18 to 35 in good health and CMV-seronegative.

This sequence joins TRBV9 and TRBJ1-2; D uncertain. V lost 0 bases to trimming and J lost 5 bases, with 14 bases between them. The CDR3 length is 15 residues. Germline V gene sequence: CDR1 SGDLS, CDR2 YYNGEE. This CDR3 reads CASSVDPSPDYGYTF. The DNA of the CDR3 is TGTGCCAGCAGCGTAGATCCGAGCCCTGATTATGGCTACACCTTC.

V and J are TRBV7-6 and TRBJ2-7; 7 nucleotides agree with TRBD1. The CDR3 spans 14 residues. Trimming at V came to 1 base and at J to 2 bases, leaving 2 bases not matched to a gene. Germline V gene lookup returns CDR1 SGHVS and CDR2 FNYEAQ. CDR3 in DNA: TGTGCCAGCAGCTTAGACAGGGGCCCCTACGAGCAGTACTTC. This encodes CASSLDRGPYEQYF.

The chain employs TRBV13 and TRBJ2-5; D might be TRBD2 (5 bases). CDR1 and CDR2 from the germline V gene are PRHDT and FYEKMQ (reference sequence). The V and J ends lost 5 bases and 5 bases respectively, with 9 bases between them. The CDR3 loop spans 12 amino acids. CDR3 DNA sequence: TGTGCCAGCAGCGCCTCGGGGGAGACCCAGTACTTC. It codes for CASSASGETQYF.

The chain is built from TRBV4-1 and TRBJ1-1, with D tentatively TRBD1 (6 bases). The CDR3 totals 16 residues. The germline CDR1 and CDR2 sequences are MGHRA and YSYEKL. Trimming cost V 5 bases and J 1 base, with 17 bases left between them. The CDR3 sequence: CASSAVMAGENTEAFF. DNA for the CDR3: TGCGCCAGCAGCGCTGTAATGGCAGGGGAGAACACTGAAGCTTTCTTT.

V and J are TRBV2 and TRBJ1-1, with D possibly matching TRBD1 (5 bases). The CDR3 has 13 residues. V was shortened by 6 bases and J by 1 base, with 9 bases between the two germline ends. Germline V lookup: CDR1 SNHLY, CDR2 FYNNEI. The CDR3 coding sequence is TGTGCCAGCAGGACAGCTGGGAACACTGAAGCTTTCTTT. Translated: CASRTAGNTEAFF.

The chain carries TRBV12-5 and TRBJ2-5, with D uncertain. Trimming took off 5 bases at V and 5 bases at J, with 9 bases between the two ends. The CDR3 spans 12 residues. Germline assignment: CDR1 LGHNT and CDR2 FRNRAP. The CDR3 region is CASGKAGETQYF. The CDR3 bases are TGTGCTAGTGGTAAGGCCGGGGAGACCCAGTACTTC.

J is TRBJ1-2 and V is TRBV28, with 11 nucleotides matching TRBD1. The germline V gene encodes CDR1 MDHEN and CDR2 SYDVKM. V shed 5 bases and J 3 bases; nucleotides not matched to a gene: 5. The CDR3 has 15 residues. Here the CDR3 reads CASSLGTGGYYGYTF. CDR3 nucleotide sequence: TGTGCCAGCAGTCTAGGGACAGGGGGGTACTATGGCTACACCTTC.

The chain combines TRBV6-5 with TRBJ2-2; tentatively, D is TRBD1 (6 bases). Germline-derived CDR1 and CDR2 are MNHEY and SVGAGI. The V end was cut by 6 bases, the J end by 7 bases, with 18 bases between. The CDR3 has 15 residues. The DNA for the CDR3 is TGTGCCAGCAGGGACTCCAGGGGAGTGAGCGGGGAGCTGTTTTTT. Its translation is CASRDSRGVSGELFF.

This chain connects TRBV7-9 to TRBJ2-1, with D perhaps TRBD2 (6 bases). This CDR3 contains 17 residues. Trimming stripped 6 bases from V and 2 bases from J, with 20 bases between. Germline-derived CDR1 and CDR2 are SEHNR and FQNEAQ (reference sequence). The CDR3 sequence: CASRPPATEGPYNEQFF. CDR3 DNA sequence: TGTGCCAGCAGACCCCCAGCAACGGAGGGTCCCTACAATGAGCAGTTCTTC.

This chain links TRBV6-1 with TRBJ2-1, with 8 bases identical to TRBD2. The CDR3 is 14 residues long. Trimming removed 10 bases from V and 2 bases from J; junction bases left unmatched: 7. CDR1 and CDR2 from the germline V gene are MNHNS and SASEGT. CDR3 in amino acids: CATSSGGPYNEQFF. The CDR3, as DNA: TGTGCCACATCGAGCGGGGGACCCTACAATGAGCAGTTCTTC.

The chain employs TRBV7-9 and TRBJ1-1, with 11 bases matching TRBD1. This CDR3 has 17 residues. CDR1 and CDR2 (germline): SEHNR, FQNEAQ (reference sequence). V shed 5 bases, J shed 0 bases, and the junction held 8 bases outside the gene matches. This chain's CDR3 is CASSRTDRGRMNTEAFF. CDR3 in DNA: TGTGCCAGCAGCCGTACGGACAGGGGGCGAATGAACACTGAAGCTTTCTTT.

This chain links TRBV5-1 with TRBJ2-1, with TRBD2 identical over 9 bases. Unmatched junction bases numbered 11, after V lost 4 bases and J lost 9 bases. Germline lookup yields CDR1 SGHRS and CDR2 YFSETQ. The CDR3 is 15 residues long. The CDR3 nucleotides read TGCGCCAGCAGCCCGGGAGTAGCGGGAGCCCCTGAGCAGTTCTTC. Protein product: CASSPGVAGAPEQFF.

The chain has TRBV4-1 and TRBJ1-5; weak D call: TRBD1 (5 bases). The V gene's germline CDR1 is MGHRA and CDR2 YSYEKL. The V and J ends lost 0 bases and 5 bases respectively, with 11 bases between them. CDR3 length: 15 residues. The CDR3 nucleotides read TGCGCCAGCAGCCAAGAACAGGTCGCCTATCAGCCCCAGCATTTT. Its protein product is CASSQEQVAYQPQHF.

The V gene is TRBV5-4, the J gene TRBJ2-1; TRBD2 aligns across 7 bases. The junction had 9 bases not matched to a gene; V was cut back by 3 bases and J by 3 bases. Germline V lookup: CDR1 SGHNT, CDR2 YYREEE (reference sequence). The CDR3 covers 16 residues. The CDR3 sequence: CASSSGIRGDYNEQFF. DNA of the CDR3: TGTGCCAGCAGCTCGGGGATCCGGGGGGACTACAATGAGCAGTTCTTC.

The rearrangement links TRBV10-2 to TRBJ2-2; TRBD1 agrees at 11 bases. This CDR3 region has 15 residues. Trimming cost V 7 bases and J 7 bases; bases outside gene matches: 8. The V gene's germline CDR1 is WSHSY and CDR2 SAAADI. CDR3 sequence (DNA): TGCGCCAGCAAGACAACCGGGACAGGGGGCGGGGAGCTGTTTTTT. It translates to CASKTTGTGGGELFF.

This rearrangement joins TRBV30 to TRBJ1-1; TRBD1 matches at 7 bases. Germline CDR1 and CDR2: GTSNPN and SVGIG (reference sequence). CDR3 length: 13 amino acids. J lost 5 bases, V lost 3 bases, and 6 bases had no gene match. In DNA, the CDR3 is TGTGCCTGGAGGGCAGCAGGGGGGACTGAAGCTTTCTTT. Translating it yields CAWRAAGGTEAFF.

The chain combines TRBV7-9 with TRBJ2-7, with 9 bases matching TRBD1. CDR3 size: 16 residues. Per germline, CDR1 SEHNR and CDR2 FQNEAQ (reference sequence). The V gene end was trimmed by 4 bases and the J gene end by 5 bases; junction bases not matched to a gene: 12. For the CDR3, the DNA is TGTGCCAGCAGCTCCAACAAATACAGGGGGCCGAACGAGCAGTACTTC. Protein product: CASSSNKYRGPNEQYF.

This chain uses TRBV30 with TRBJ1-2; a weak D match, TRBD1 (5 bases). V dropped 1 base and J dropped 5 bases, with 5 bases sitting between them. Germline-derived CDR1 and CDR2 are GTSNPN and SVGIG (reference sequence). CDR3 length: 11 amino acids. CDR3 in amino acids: CAWSGQYGYTF. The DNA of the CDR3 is TGTGCCTGGAGTGGACAGTATGGCTACACCTTC.

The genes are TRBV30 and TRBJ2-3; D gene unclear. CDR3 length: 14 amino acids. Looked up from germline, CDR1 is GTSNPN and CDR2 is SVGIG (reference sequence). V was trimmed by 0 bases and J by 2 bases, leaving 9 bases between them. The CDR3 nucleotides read TGTGCCTGGAGTGTCAAGAAAGCCACAGATACGCAGTATTTT. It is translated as CAWSVKKATDTQYF.

The CDR3 protein is CASSLQGANTEAFF. The CDR3 DNA is TGTGCCAGCAGCTTACAGGGGGCGAACACTGAAGCTTTCTTT. This sequence joins TRBV13 and TRBJ1-1, with 8 positions matching TRBD1. V dropped 2 bases and J dropped 1; count of bases not matched to a gene: 0. Germline V gene data show CDR1 as PRHDT and CDR2 as FYEKMQ (reference sequence). The CDR3 extends over 14 amino acids.

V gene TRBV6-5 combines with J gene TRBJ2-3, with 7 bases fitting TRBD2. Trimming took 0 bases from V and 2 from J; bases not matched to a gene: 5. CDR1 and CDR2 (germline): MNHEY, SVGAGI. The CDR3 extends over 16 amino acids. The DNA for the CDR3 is TGTGCCAGCAGTTACTCGGCTAGCGGACCCACAGATACGCAGTATTTT. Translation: CASSYSASGPTDTQYF.

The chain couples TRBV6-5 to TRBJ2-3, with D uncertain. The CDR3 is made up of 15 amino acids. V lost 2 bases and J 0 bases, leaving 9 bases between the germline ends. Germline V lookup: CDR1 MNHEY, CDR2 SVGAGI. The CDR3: CASSYEATSTDTQYF. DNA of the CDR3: TGTGCCAGCAGTTACGAGGCAACTAGCACAGATACGCAGTATTTT.